The rows below give T cell receptor beta chains drawn from one sample of a study of T cell repertoires in cytomegalovirus infection. TCRdb re-derived calls from the reads in MiXCR, one entry per CDR3 protein. The data contain roughly 100,000 distinct CDR3 sequences, 16% of them singletons. The specimen was PBMCs. These TCRs come from a human donor in good health (CMV status not recorded). Some clones in this sample may be carry-over from other donors' samples. CDR3s include the opening cysteine and the closing phenylalanine or tryptophan. D genes are given only for firm matches. Where a row states a size, it is once, few, many or the class of an expanded clone; other rows omit it.

D gene	V gene	clone size	J gene	CDR3 DNA	CDR3 protein
-	TRBV7-9	few	TRBJ2-7	TGTGCCAGCAGCCGTAGCCCGGTGATGAGGGAGCAGTACTTC	CASSRSPVMREQYF
TRBD1	TRBV15	-	TRBJ1-1	TGTGCCACCAGCAGAGACGGGACAGGGAGGACTGAAGCTTTCTTT	CATSRDGTGRTEAFF
-	TRBV7-9	many	TRBJ2-7	TGTGCCAGCAGCCCGACCGGACCGGTCCCCAGGATCCTAAGAATCTCCTACGAGCAGTACTTC	CASSPTGPVPRILRISYEQYF
-	TRBV27	many	TRBJ2-7	TGTGCCAGCAGTTCCTCCCGCAGTACTTGGGCCGAGGGCGAGCAGTACTTC	CASSSSRSTWAEGEQYF
-	TRBV7-2	many	TRBJ2-2	TGTGCCAGCAGCTTAGTGGTGGGCGGGGAGCTGTTTTTT	CASSLVVGGELFF
-	TRBV18	once	TRBJ2-3	TGTGCCAGCTCACCGGGGGACACAGATACGCAGTATTTT	CASSPGDTDTQYF
-	TRBV7-9	many	TRBJ1-3	TGTGCCAGCAGCCTGCATTATAACTCTGGAAACACCATATATTTT	CASSLHYNSGNTIYF
TRBD2	TRBV12-3/TRBV12-4	many	TRBJ2-2	TGTGCCAGCAGTTTCGGACTAGCGGGGAAGACCGGGGAGCTGTTTTTT	CASSFGLAGKTGELFF
-	TRBV5-4	-	TRBJ2-7	TGTGCCAGCAGTCAGGACTTAAACTCCTACGAGCAGTACTTC	CASSQDLNSYEQYF
-	TRBV5-1	-	TRBJ2-7	TGCGCCAGCAGCTTGGAGGGACCCTACGAGCAGTACTTC	CASSLEGPYEQYF
-	TRBV5-6	-	TRBJ2-5	TGTGCCAGCAGCTTAGACGGGGGATCCCAAGAGACCCAGTACTTC	CASSLDGGSQETQYF
TRBD1	TRBV5-1	-	TRBJ1-5	TGCGCCAGCAGCTCTGGACAGGGTGGCGGCAATCAGCCCCAGCATTTT	CASSSGQGGGNQPQHF
-	TRBV11-2	many	TRBJ2-7	TGTGCCAGCAGGCTCTCCTACGAGCAGTACTTC	CASRLSYEQYF
-	TRBV7-2	many	TRBJ2-5	TGTGCCAGCAGCGACCAAGGGAAGACCCAGTACTTC	CASSDQGKTQYF
TRBD2	TRBV7-2	many	TRBJ2-1	TGTGCCAGCAGCTTTGGCCTAGCGGGGGGCGGTGAGCAGTTCTTC	CASSFGLAGGGEQFF
TRBD1	TRBV7-2	many	TRBJ1-2	TGTGCCAGCAGCTCCCCGGGACAGGGGGTGGAAGGCTACACCTTC	CASSSPGQGVEGYTF
-	TRBV28	few	TRBJ2-7	TGTGCCAGCAGTCCTGGATCCCAGGAAGAGCAGTACTTC	CASSPGSQEEQYF
TRBD1	TRBV7-2	many	TRBJ1-1	TGTGCCAGCAGTCGACAGGGGGCTGAAGCTTTCTTT	CASSRQGAEAFF
TRBD1	TRBV7-3	-	TRBJ2-6	TGTGCCAGCAGCTTACGTCCACAGGGGGCACTCTCTGGGGCCAACGTCCTGACTTTC	CASSLRPQGALSGANVLTF
-	TRBV19	-	TRBJ1-1	TGTGCCAGTAGTATTCGAGTATCCACTGAAGCTTTCTTT	CASSIRVSTEAFF
TRBD2	TRBV7-2	many	TRBJ2-7	TGTGCCAGCAGCTATATGGGACTACCCACCTACGAGCAGTACTTC	CASSYMGLPTYEQYF
TRBD1	TRBV6-1	few	TRBJ2-2	TGTGCCAGCAGTGGACAGGGGGCAGCCGGGGAGCTGTTTTTT	CASSGQGAAGELFF
-	TRBV6-8	-	TRBJ1-6	TGTGCCAGCAGTTACTCTAATTCACCCATCCACTTT	CASSYSNSPIHF
-	TRBV7-2	-	TRBJ2-5	TGTGCCAGCAGCCATCAAGAGACCCATTACTTC	CASSHQETHYF
-	TRBV27	-	TRBJ1-2	TGTGCCAGCAGTTTTGTTGGATCTAACTATGGCTACACCTTC	CASSFVGSNYGYTF
TRBD2	TRBV28	few	TRBJ2-1	TGTGCCAGCAGTATCTACAGCGGGGGAACAAGGGTGGGCTCCTACAATGAGCAGTTCTTC	CASSIYSGGTRVGSYNEQFF
-	TRBV18	-	TRBJ2-7	TGTGCCAGCTCACTACTCCGGGCCCTACACTACGGCGAGCAGTACTTC	CASSLLRALHYGEQYF
-	TRBV29-1	many	TRBJ2-6	TGCAGCGTTGGGAGCTCTGGGGCCAACGTCCTGACTTTC	CSVGSSGANVLTF
-	TRBV7-8	many	TRBJ2-3	TGTGCCAGCAGCCCTGGACAGCTCACAGATACGCAGTATTTT	CASSPGQLTDTQYF
-	TRBV7-9	few	TRBJ2-1	TGTGCCAGCAGCCCTCCGACAGATTACAATGAGCAGTTCTTC	CASSPPTDYNEQFF
-	TRBV28	few	TRBJ1-2	TGTGCCAGCGGGGTTGGGTTAGGGTATGGCTACACCTTC	CASGVGLGYGYTF
-	TRBV19	many	TRBJ1-1	TGTGCCAGTAGTATGAGGCGCAGGGGTATCGCAACATTGATGAACACTGAAGCTTTCTTT	CASSMRRRGIATLMNTEAFF
-	TRBV28	few	TRBJ2-7	TGTGCCAGCAGTCCCCCCCCATCCTACGAGCAGTACTTC	CASSPPPSYEQYF
-	TRBV6-2/TRBV6-3	many	TRBJ2-1	TGTGCCAGCAGCTCCCTCCGGACGGGGAAAATCTACAATGAGCAGTTCTTC	CASSSLRTGKIYNEQFF
-	TRBV24-1	-	TRBJ2-7	TGTGCCACCAGTGCTCGGATTGGAAGCTCCTACGAGCAGTACTTC	CATSARIGSSYEQYF
-	TRBV2	few	TRBJ2-7	TGTGCCAGCAGTGGGGGTAACGAGCAGTACTTC	CASSGGNEQYF
TRBD2	TRBV4-2	-	TRBJ2-3	TGTGCCAGCAGCCAAGATCTGACTAGCGGGGGCACAGATACGCAGTATTTT	CASSQDLTSGGTDTQYF
-	TRBV7-8	many	TRBJ2-7	TGTGCCAGCAGCTTCGGGGGGCTGAACTCCTACGAGCAGTACTTC	CASSFGGLNSYEQYF
-	TRBV28	-	TRBJ2-1	TGTGCCAGCCTCTCAGGGGGGGGCGGCAATGAGCAGTTCTTC	CASLSGGGGNEQFF
TRBD1	TRBV12-3/TRBV12-4	-	TRBJ1-2	TGTGCCAGCAGGGGGACAGGGAGTATGGTTGGCTACACCTTC	CASRGTGSMVGYTF
-	TRBV6-1	few	TRBJ1-1	TGTGCCAGCAGTGAATTAGGGCCGAAATTGAACACTGAAGCTTTCTTT	CASSELGPKLNTEAFF
-	TRBV7-2	many	TRBJ1-3	TGTGCCAGCAGTTTACCCCTCGGTACAGGGACCTCCTCCTCTGGAAACACCATATATTTT	CASSLPLGTGTSSSGNTIYF
TRBD1	TRBV20-1	many	TRBJ2-1	TGCAGTGCTATAGGACAGGGGGCGATCATCAACAATGAGCAGTTCTTC	CSAIGQGAIINNEQFF